The 16 T cell receptor beta chains below come from one sample, sequenced in a study of T cells after posttransplantation cyclophosphamide. A marrow graft followed busulfan-fludarabine conditioning, with cyclophosphamide on days +3 and +4. Only in-frame clones appear in the TCRdb table, and some are missing; sequencing was by immunoSEQ multiplex PCR. This sample yields roughly 19,000 clones, of which roughly 70% are seen a single time; 25% to 35% belongs to the top ten. Sequenced material: PBMCs, taken after an allogeneic stem cell transplant with post-transplant cyclophosphamide. All receptors derive from a male patient in his thirties who received an allogeneic stem cell transplant from a related donor, was CMV-positive, and had acute GVHD only. Some T cells may arise from the graft donor.

The sample holds a few counts of this clone. The chain is built from TRBV11-3 and TRBJ2-5; maybe TRBD2 (5 bases). The CDR3 has 13 residues. Germline CDR1 reads SGHNT; CDR2 reads YENEEA. The germline V and J ends were trimmed by 5 bases and 4 bases, with 11 bases remaining between them. The CDR3 DNA reads as TGTGCCAGCAGCCTCTTCGGAGGAGAGACCCAGTACTTC. It translates to CASSLFGGETQYF.

In this sample, this clone turned up once. The V and J genes are TRBV5-1 and TRBJ2-3; D is possibly TRBD2 (5 bases). Trimming removed 0 bases at V and 3 bases at J, with 8 bases between. The germline V gene has CDR1 SGHRS and CDR2 YFSETQ. This CDR3 has 14 residues. Here the CDR3 reads CASSLALATDTQYF. CDR3 nucleotide sequence: TGCGCCAGCAGCTTGGCGCTAGCTACAGATACGCAGTATTTT. The full variable domain, with the rest looked up from reference TRBV5-1 and TRBJ2-3, is KAGVTQTPRYLIKTRGQQVTLSCSPISGHRSVSWYQQTPGQGLQFLFEYFSETQRNKGNFPGRFSGRQFSNSRSEMNVSTLELGDSALYLCASSLALATDTQYFGPGTRLTVL.

This chain links TRBV5-4 with TRBJ1-2; D not resolved. The CDR3 length is 15 residues. V was shortened by 0 bases and J by 4 bases, with 13 bases between the two germline ends. CDR1 is SGHNT, CDR2 YYREEE, per germline (reference sequence). Written as DNA, the CDR3 is TGTGCCAGCAGCTTGGCCATGGCAGATCTCTATGGCTACACCTTC. Its protein is CASSLAMADLYGYTF.

The V and J genes are TRBV28 and TRBJ2-7, with D perhaps TRBD1 (5 bases). Deletions cut 7 bases from V and 3 bases from J, with 13 bases between. CDR1 and CDR2 (germline): MDHEN, SYDVKM. The CDR3 has 13 amino acids. Here the CDR3 reads CASMTEMYYEQYF. CDR3 coding DNA: TGTGCCAGCATGACAGAAATGTACTACGAGCAGTACTTC.

This chain joins TRBV4-3 and TRBJ1-2, with D tentatively TRBD1 (5 bases). Trimming removed 0 bases from V and 4 bases from J, with 12 bases in between. CDR3 length: 15 residues. Per germline, CDR1 LGHNA and CDR2 YSLEER. CDR3 bases: TGCGCCAGCAGCCAAGATATCCCCGGGGGCTATGGCTACACCTTC. Its protein product is CASSQDIPGGYGYTF.

The rearrangement links TRBV14 to TRBJ2-1, with 7 positions matching TRBD2. The trim removed 0 bases at V and 7 bases at J, leaving 9 bases unmatched. The CDR3 extends over 16 amino acids. Germline assignment: CDR1 SGHDN and CDR2 FVKESK. Here the CDR3 DNA reads TGTGCCAGCAGCCAAGATTGGGGGGGGAGAGGGAATGAGCAGTTCTTC. Translation gives CASSQDWGGRGNEQFF.

V gene TRBV28 combines with J gene TRBJ1-6; D unclear. Per the germline V gene, CDR1 is MDHEN and CDR2 is SYDVKM. The CDR3 loop spans 13 amino acids. Trimming took off 5 bases at V and 9 bases at J, with 11 bases between the two ends. CDR3 nucleotide sequence: TGTGCCAGCAGTAGAATTAGGAGTTCACCCCTCCACTTT. Translating it yields CASSRIRSSPLHF.

The V call is TRBV4-3, the J call TRBJ1-1; D might be TRBD1 (6 bases). V lost 3 bases, J lost 2 bases, and 13 bases lay in between. Germline V gene lookup returns CDR1 LGHNA and CDR2 YSLEER. This CDR3 spans 15 amino acids. The CDR3 spells CASSQHQGYNTEAFF. In DNA form, the CDR3 reads TGCGCCAGCAGCCAGCACCAGGGGTATAACACTGAAGCTTTCTTT.

This clone was seen just once. This chain links TRBV7-9 with TRBJ2-7; the match to TRBD1 covers 7 bases. Germline values: CDR1 SEHNR, CDR2 FQNEAQ (reference sequence). The CDR3 sequence is 14 residues long. V was pared by 4 bases and J by 6 bases, with 9 bases of the junction left unmatched. CDR3 DNA: TGTGCCAGCAGCTGGGGACAGCCACCAGCCGAGCAGTACTTC. Protein: CASSWGQPPAEQYF. Variable domain in full (rest from reference TRBV7-9 and TRBJ2-7): DTGVSQNPRHKITKRGQNVTFRCDPISEHNRLYWYRQTLGQGPEFLTYFQNEAQLEKSRLLSDRFSAERPKGSFSTLEIQRTEQGDSAMYLCASSWGQPPAEQYFGPGTRLTVT.

The chain links TRBV5-1 to TRBJ2-2; 11 bases fit TRBD1. J gave up 4 bases and V 4 bases, and 9 bases lay outside the gene matches. The CDR3 runs to 17 residues. The V gene's germline CDR1 is SGHRS and CDR2 YFSETQ. CDR3 coding DNA: TGCGCCAGCAGCCAGTTCGGACAGGGGGCCGTCACCGGGGAGCTGTTTTTT. It yields the protein CASSQFGQGAVTGELFF.

This rearrangement joins TRBV5-1 to TRBJ2-5; 9 bases match TRBD1. CDR1 and CDR2 from the germline V gene are SGHRS and YFSETQ. J gave up 2 bases and V 2 bases, and 7 bases lay outside the gene matches. This CDR3 is built from 16 residues. This chain's CDR3 is CASSFPGTGHQETQYF. The CDR3 region has the DNA TGCGCCAGCAGCTTCCCCGGGACAGGGCATCAAGAGACCCAGTACTTC.

This clone was observed a handful of times. This chain joins TRBV7-8 and TRBJ1-6, with D possibly being TRBD1 (5 bases). Trimming took off 5 bases at V and 6 bases at J, with 14 bases between the two ends. Germline values: CDR1 SGHVS, CDR2 FQNEAQ. This CDR3 spans 15 amino acids. DNA for the CDR3: TGTGCCAGCAGCACACGACAGTCTCTTAATTCACCCCTCCACTTT. Encoded protein: CASSTRQSLNSPLHF.

This clone was counted between two and nine times. The rearrangement uses TRBV30 and TRBJ1-5; 9 bases match TRBD1. Germline V CDR1 and CDR2: GTSNPN, SVGIG (reference sequence). The CDR3 runs 14 residues. The V segment lost 2 bases and the J segment 4 bases; nucleotides outside the gene matches: 3. The chain's CDR3 is CAWSPGTGNQPQHF. In DNA form, the CDR3 reads TGTGCCTGGAGTCCTGGGACAGGGAATCAGCCCCAGCATTTT.

This clone was counted only a few times. The chain couples TRBV10-3 to TRBJ1-4; D is perhaps TRBD1 (5 bases). Germline V gene data show CDR1 as ENHRY and CDR2 as SYGVKD. Trimming took off 3 bases at V and 6 bases at J, with 11 bases between the two ends. The CDR3 loop spans 14 amino acids. CDR3 in amino acids: CAISEKGRDEKLFF. The CDR3 nucleotides read TGTGCCATCAGTGAAAAGGGGCGTGATGAAAAACTGTTTTTT.

This clone appeared a few times. This chain uses TRBV6-1 with TRBJ1-1; D uncertain. V was shortened by 3 bases and J by 5 bases, with 4 bases between the two germline ends. Germline CDR1 MNHNS, CDR2 SASEGT. The CDR3 is made up of 11 amino acids. CDR3 DNA sequence: TGTGCCAGCAGTGATTATACTGAAGCTTTCTTT. Protein sequence: CASSDYTEAFF.

This chain connects TRBV5-4 to TRBJ1-1, with D tentatively TRBD1 (5 bases). The CDR3 covers 14 residues. V was trimmed by 5 bases and J by 3 bases, leaving 14 bases between them. Germline V lookup: CDR1 SGHNT, CDR2 YYREEE (reference sequence). In DNA form, the CDR3 reads TGTGCCAGCAGGGGGGGGACGGTCTACACTGAAGCTTTCTTT. Translation gives CASRGGTVYTEAFF.